These T cell receptor beta chains were read from a single sample in a study of blood T cell repertoires in COVID-19. Assay used: immunoSEQ multiplex PCR; TCRdb lists only in-frame clones, some missing. The table shows 150,000 to 190,000 clones, with 80% to 90% occurring only once. The sample was peripheral blood. The receptors come from a woman aged 40 to 50 with acute or convalescent COVID-19. The CDR3 runs from the conserved cysteine through the conserved F or W. D genes are given only for firm matches. Expanded clones get a size class; other rows say once, few or many, or leave the size out.

J gene: TRBJ1-1; V gene: TRBV14; clone size: -; D gene: -; CDR3 protein: CASSQVLDTEAFF; CDR3 DNA: TGTGCCAGCAGCCAAGTATTAGACACTGAAGCTTTCTTT
J gene: TRBJ1-5; V gene: TRBV5-1; clone size: few; D gene: -; CDR3 protein: CASSLGVGREQPQHF; CDR3 DNA: TGCGCCAGCAGCTTGGGGGTGGGCCGGGAACAGCCCCAGCATTTT
J gene: TRBJ2-5; V gene: TRBV9; clone size: -; D gene: -; CDR3 protein: CASSLSGLQETQYF; CDR3 DNA: TGTGCCAGCAGCCTTTCAGGGTTACAAGAGACCCAGTACTTC
J gene: TRBJ2-7; V gene: TRBV6-6; clone size: -; D gene: -; CDR3 protein: CASSPGTYYEQYF; CDR3 DNA: TGTGCCAGCAGTCCGGGGACTTATTACGAGCAGTACTTC
J gene: TRBJ2-3; V gene: TRBV19; clone size: -; D gene: -; CDR3 protein: CASSIFLADTDTQYF; CDR3 DNA: TGTGCCAGTAGTATTTTCTTGGCGGACACAGATACGCAGTATTTT
J gene: TRBJ2-1; V gene: TRBV2; clone size: -; D gene: TRBD2; CDR3 protein: CASTITVTGTSGRRNEQFF; CDR3 DNA: TGTGCCAGCACCATAACAGTTACCGGGACTAGCGGGAGGCGGAATGAGCAGTTCTTC
J gene: TRBJ2-2; V gene: TRBV28; clone size: -; D gene: TRBD2; CDR3 protein: CASSPMRGGRTGELFF; CDR3 DNA: TGTGCCAGCAGCCCTATGCGGGGGGGCCGAACCGGGGAGCTGTTTTTT
J gene: TRBJ2-5; V gene: TRBV19; clone size: -; D gene: TRBD2; CDR3 protein: CASRQGLAGFQETQYF; CDR3 DNA: TGTGCCAGTAGGCAGGGACTAGCGGGTTTTCAAGAGACCCAGTACTTC
J gene: TRBJ1-1; V gene: TRBV11-3; clone size: -; D gene: -; CDR3 protein: CASSRIQVPEAFF; CDR3 DNA: TGTGCCAGCAGCCGAATACAGGTACCTGAAGCTTTCTTT
J gene: TRBJ1-1; V gene: TRBV30; clone size: -; D gene: -; CDR3 protein: CAWTRQVMNTEAFF; CDR3 DNA: TGTGCCTGGACCAGACAGGTCATGAACACTGAAGCTTTCTTT
J gene: TRBJ1-6; V gene: TRBV7-9; clone size: -; D gene: TRBD1; CDR3 protein: CASSLDRFGTGDSPLHF; CDR3 DNA: TGTGCCAGCAGCTTAGATAGATTCGGGACAGGGGACTCACCCCTCCACTTT
J gene: TRBJ2-7; V gene: TRBV28; clone size: -; D gene: -; CDR3 protein: CASSFPPVSYEQYF; CDR3 DNA: TGTGCCAGCAGTTTTCCCCCTGTTTCCTACGAGCAGTACTTC
J gene: TRBJ2-7; V gene: TRBV6-5; clone size: -; D gene: -; CDR3 protein: CASTHPHRDYEQYF; CDR3 DNA: TGTGCCAGCACCCATCCCCACAGGGACTACGAGCAGTACTTC
J gene: TRBJ1-1; V gene: TRBV5-1; clone size: -; D gene: TRBD1; CDR3 protein: CASSLADRVPNTEAFF; CDR3 DNA: TGCGCCAGCAGCTTGGCGGACAGGGTGCCGAACACTGAAGCTTTCTTT
J gene: TRBJ2-3; V gene: TRBV10-1; clone size: -; D gene: TRBD1; CDR3 protein: CASSEGTGGPDTQYF; CDR3 DNA: TGCGCCAGCAGTGAGGGGACAGGGGGCCCAGATACGCAGTATTTT
J gene: TRBJ2-5; V gene: TRBV5-1; clone size: -; D gene: -; CDR3 protein: CASSPGGSQETQYF; CDR3 DNA: TGCGCCAGCAGCCCAGGGGGGTCACAAGAGACCCAGTACTTC
J gene: TRBJ2-2; V gene: TRBV18; clone size: -; D gene: -; CDR3 protein: CASSFWTNTGELFF; CDR3 DNA: TGTGCCAGCTCATTCTGGACAAACACCGGGGAGCTGTTTTTT
J gene: TRBJ1-4; V gene: TRBV6-6; clone size: -; D gene: TRBD1; CDR3 protein: CASTKPPTGFNEKLFF; CDR3 DNA: TGTGCCAGCACCAAGCCCCCGACAGGGTTTAATGAAAAACTGTTTTTT
J gene: TRBJ2-7; V gene: TRBV11-2; clone size: -; D gene: -; CDR3 protein: CASSFKTTTYEQYF; CDR3 DNA: TGTGCCAGCAGCTTCAAGACAACAACCTACGAGCAGTACTTC
J gene: TRBJ2-7; V gene: TRBV5-1; clone size: -; D gene: -; CDR3 protein: CASSLEVSSYEQYF; CDR3 DNA: TGCGCCAGCAGCTTGGAAGTCAGCTCCTACGAGCAGTACTTC
J gene: TRBJ1-2; V gene: TRBV7-2; clone size: -; D gene: -; CDR3 protein: CASSSRLNYGYTF; CDR3 DNA: TGTGCCAGCAGCTCCAGACTAAACTATGGCTACACCTTC
J gene: TRBJ1-5; V gene: TRBV7-9; clone size: -; D gene: -; CDR3 protein: CASSLYEGSNQPQHF; CDR3 DNA: TGTGCCAGCAGCTTGTACGAGGGTAGCAATCAGCCCCAGCATTTT
J gene: TRBJ2-4; V gene: TRBV28; clone size: once; D gene: -; CDR3 protein: CASLDQGPKNIQYF; CDR3 DNA: TGTGCCAGCCTCGATCAGGGCCCTAAAAACATTCAGTACTTC
J gene: TRBJ1-5; V gene: TRBV5-8; clone size: few; D gene: TRBD1; CDR3 protein: CASSLGVRGLQPQHF; CDR3 DNA: TGTGCCAGCAGCTTGGGGGTCAGGGGGCTTCAGCCCCAGCATTTT
J gene: TRBJ1-1; V gene: TRBV9; clone size: -; D gene: TRBD1; CDR3 protein: CASSVAKGAPTKEAFF; CDR3 DNA: TGTGCCAGCAGCGTAGCCAAGGGGGCGCCCACCAAGGAAGCTTTCTTT
J gene: TRBJ2-3; V gene: TRBV3-1/TRBV3-2; clone size: -; D gene: TRBD2; CDR3 protein: CASSQFSGRGTDTQYF; CDR3 DNA: TGTGCCAGCAGCCAATTTAGCGGGAGGGGCACAGATACGCAGTATTTT
J gene: TRBJ2-3; V gene: TRBV6-5; clone size: once; D gene: -; CDR3 protein: CASSPHRTSTDTQYF; CDR3 DNA: TGTGCCAGCAGTCCGCACCGGACTAGCACAGATACGCAGTATTTT
J gene: TRBJ1-2; V gene: TRBV6-5; clone size: -; D gene: TRBD1; CDR3 protein: CASSRTGWDYGYTF; CDR3 DNA: TGTGCCAGCAGTAGGACAGGGTGGGACTATGGCTACACCTTC
J gene: TRBJ2-4; V gene: TRBV10-1; clone size: -; D gene: -; CDR3 protein: CASSEKGQRGAKNIQYF; CDR3 DNA: TGCGCCAGCAGTGAGAAAGGGCAGAGGGGGGCCAAAAACATTCAGTACTTC
J gene: TRBJ1-2; V gene: TRBV27; clone size: -; D gene: TRBD1; CDR3 protein: CASKQGASGYTF; CDR3 DNA: TGTGCCAGCAAACAGGGGGCGAGTGGCTACACCTTC
J gene: TRBJ2-4; V gene: TRBV9; clone size: -; D gene: TRBD2; CDR3 protein: CASSPRGDIYIQYF; CDR3 DNA: TGTGCCAGCAGCCCCCGGGGGGATATCTACATTCAGTACTTC
J gene: TRBJ1-1; V gene: TRBV11-1; clone size: -; D gene: TRBD1; CDR3 protein: CASSRGPGGNTEAFF; CDR3 DNA: TGTGCCAGCAGCCGGGGACCAGGGGGGAACACTGAAGCTTTCTTT
J gene: TRBJ1-2; V gene: TRBV6-5; clone size: few; D gene: TRBD1; CDR3 protein: CASSPEGQSHYGYTF; CDR3 DNA: TGTGCCAGCAGTCCGGAGGGACAGTCCCACTATGGCTACACCTTC
J gene: TRBJ2-7; V gene: TRBV30; clone size: few; D gene: TRBD1; CDR3 protein: CAWRDRGPRYEQYF; CDR3 DNA: TGTGCCTGGAGAGACAGGGGGCCTAGATACGAGCAGTACTTC
J gene: TRBJ2-4; V gene: TRBV12-2; clone size: -; D gene: -; CDR3 protein: CASRLVPGQIIQYF; CDR3 DNA: TGTGCAAGTCGCTTAGTACCGGGACAGATAATTCAGTACTTC
J gene: TRBJ1-1; V gene: TRBV5-4; clone size: few; D gene: -; CDR3 protein: CASSPPSVTEAFF; CDR3 DNA: TGTGCCAGCAGCCCTCCGTCCGTCACTGAAGCTTTCTTT
J gene: TRBJ1-2; V gene: TRBV5-1; clone size: -; D gene: -; CDR3 protein: CASSPSRLFPGGYTF; CDR3 DNA: TGCGCCAGCAGCCCGAGCAGACTGTTTCCGGGTGGCTACACCTTC
J gene: TRBJ1-6; V gene: TRBV11-1; clone size: -; D gene: TRBD1; CDR3 protein: CASSEPGQNSPLHF; CDR3 DNA: TGTGCCAGCAGCGAACCGGGACAGAATTCACCCCTCCACTTT
J gene: TRBJ1-4; V gene: TRBV16; clone size: -; D gene: -; CDR3 protein: CASSQSAGGANEKLFF; CDR3 DNA: TGTGCCAGCAGCCAATCAGCGGGGGGCGCAAATGAAAAACTGTTTTTT
J gene: TRBJ2-7; V gene: TRBV5-1; clone size: -; D gene: -; CDR3 protein: CASSKTDLAYEQYF; CDR3 DNA: TGCGCCAGCAGCAAGACAGATTTGGCCTACGAGCAGTACTTC
J gene: TRBJ2-3; V gene: TRBV7-7; clone size: -; D gene: -; CDR3 protein: CASSLGGPFTDTQYF; CDR3 DNA: TGTGCTAGCAGCTTGGGCGGGCCATTCACAGATACGCAGTATTTT